Detailed here is one T cell receptor (beta chain). Its specificity is not known. Germline CDR1 and CDR2: LNHNV and YYDKDF (reference sequence). The CDR3 loop spans 15 amino acids. Trimming cost V 1 base and J 2 bases, with 12 bases left between them. Template switching, a step in the protocol, added a universal primer site, and cDNA carried unique molecular identifiers. Each CDR3 protein gets one entry after TCRdb re-called the 5' RACE reads with MiXCR. The table has 450,000 or so distinct CDR3 sequences, 14% seen once; the top ten hold around 0.52%. The data belong to a study of identical twins. The donors were all healthy and Caucasian. Overall study findings and caveats: The study found that models underestimated out-of-frame TCR alpha sharing in monozygotic twins.

This sample was also put to use in a study of yellow fever vaccine responses in identical twins.

The sequenced sample consisted of CD4+ T cells sorted from blood. The clonotype was recovered from a woman aged 18-35 years in good health. The chain employs TRBV15 and TRBJ2-7, with a weak D call TRBD2 (7 bases). In nucleotides, the CDR3 is TGTGCCACCAGCAGAGGAGGGGGGGGCCCCTACGAGCAGTACTTC. Amino acids: CATSRGGGGPYEQYF.